This section outlines one T cell receptor beta chain sequence together with its context. Under the authors' procedure: Nucleated cell number was recorded as an estimate derived from reference gene primer amplification. Assay used: immunoSEQ multiplex PCR; TCRdb lists only in-frame clones, some missing. D and trimming come from the DNA, and the V and J calls and clone size come from that table. Of over 250,000 clones listed, approximately 92% are singletons. This entry is derived from a study of blood T cell repertoires in COVID-19. Study as a whole: There were acute and convalescent COVID-19 samples, and they came from the United States, Italy and Spain. T cells, B-cell-depleted T cells, or PBMCs supplied cDNA or gDNA.

Seattle researchers signed up patients amid active infection and tracked them longitudinally. The length of the CDR3 is 14 residues. V lost 3 bases, J lost 2 bases, and 8 bases lay in between. Per the germline V gene, CDR1 is MNHNS and CDR2 is SASEGT. This clonotype was sampled from a person between 18 and 30 years old with COVID-19, enrolled during active disease. V gene TRBV6-1 combines with J gene TRBJ2-1; weak D call: TRBD2 (5 bases). Sequenced input: peripheral blood. The DNA for the CDR3 is TGTGCCAGCAGTGAGAGGGAGCCCTACAATGAGCAGTTCTTC. Translated: CASSEREPYNEQFF.